This section outlines one T cell receptor (beta chain) sequence together with its context. The source of the sample is a study of T cell responses to AZD1222 COVID-19 vaccine. This table comes from immunoSEQ multiplex PCR, and its TCRdb copy is limited to in-frame clones, with some not included. The data show nearly 90,000 clones, with roughly 87% seen just once and around 5.5% held by the top ten. Looked up from germline, CDR1 is ENHRY and CDR2 is SYGVKD. The CDR3 covers 15 residues. The V end was cut by 10 bases, the J end by 3 bases, with 21 bases between. The clonotype was recovered from an adult in good health. V gene TRBV10-3 combines with J gene TRBJ1-2; TRBD1 is a possible D gene (5 bases). The source was peripheral blood, collected on day 0 of AZD1222 vaccination. The CDR3 region is CASESSSGSDYGYTF. Written as DNA, the CDR3 is TGTGCCAGCGAATCCTCCTCAGGGTCGGACTATGGCTACACCTTC.